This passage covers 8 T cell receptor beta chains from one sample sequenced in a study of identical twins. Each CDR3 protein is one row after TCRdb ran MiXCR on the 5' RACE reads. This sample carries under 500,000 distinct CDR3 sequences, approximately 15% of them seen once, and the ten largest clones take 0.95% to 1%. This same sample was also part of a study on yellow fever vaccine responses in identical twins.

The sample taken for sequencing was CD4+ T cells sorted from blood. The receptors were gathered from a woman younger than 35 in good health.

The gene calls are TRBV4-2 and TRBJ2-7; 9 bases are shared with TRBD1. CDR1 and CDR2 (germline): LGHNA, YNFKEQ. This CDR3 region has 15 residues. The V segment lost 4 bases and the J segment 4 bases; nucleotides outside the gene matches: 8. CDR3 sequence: CASSLEGTGRYEQYF. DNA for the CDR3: TGTGCCAGCAGCCTCGAAGGGACAGGGCGATACGAGCAGTACTTC.

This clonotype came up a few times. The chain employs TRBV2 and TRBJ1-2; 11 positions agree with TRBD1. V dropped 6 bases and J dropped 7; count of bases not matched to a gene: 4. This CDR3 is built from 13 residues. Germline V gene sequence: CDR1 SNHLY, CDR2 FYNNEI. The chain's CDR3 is CASRGTGGGGYTF. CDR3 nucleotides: TGTGCCAGCAGGGGGACAGGGGGAGGTGGCTACACCTTC.

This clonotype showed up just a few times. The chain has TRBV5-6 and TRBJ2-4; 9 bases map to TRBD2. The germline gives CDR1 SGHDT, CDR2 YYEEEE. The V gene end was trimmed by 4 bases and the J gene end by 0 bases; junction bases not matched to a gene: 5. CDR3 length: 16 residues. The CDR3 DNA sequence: TGTGCCAGCAGCAGAGGACTAGCGCTAGCCAAAAACATTCAGTACTTC. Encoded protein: CASSRGLALAKNIQYF.

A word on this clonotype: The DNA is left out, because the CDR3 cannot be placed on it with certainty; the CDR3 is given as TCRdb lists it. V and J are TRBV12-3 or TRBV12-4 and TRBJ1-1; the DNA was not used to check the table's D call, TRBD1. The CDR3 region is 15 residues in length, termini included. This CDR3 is CASSSSGQGGAEAFF.

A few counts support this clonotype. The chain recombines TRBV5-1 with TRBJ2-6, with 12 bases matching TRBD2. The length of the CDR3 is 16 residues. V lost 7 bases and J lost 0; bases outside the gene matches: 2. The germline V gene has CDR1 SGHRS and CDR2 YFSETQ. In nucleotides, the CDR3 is TGCGCCAGCTGGACTAGCGGGGACTCTGGGGCCAACGTCCTGACTTTC. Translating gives CASWTSGDSGANVLTF.

The CDR3 DNA sequence: TGTGCCAGCTCAGGCTTCGGGGAGCAGTACTTC. Its protein product is CASSGFGEQYF. This rearrangement joins TRBV18 to TRBJ2-7; D unresolved. The CDR3 is 11 residues long. Germline V gene data show CDR1 as KGHSH and CDR2 as LQKENI. The ends were cut back, 5 bases at V and 7 bases at J, with 9 bases in the middle. Combining the CDR3 with reference TRBV18 and TRBJ2-7 gives the whole variable domain NAGVMQNPRHLVRRRGQEARLRCSPMKGHSHVYWYRQLPEEGLKFMVYLQKENIIDESGMPKERFSAEFPKEGPSILRIQQVVRGDSAAYFCASSGFGEQYFGPGTRLTVT.

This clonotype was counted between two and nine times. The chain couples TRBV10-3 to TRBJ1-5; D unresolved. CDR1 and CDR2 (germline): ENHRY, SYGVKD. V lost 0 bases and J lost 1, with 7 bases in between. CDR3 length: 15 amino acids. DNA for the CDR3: TGTGCCATCAGTGAGTCTGGCGGAAGCAATCAGCCCCAGCATTTT. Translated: CAISESGGSNQPQHF.

The CDR3 region is CASSPTSGSSTDTQYF. In DNA, the CDR3 is TGTGCCAGCAGCCCCACCTCTGGCTCTAGCACAGATACGCAGTATTTT. The J gene is TRBJ2-3, the V gene TRBV3-1, with unresolved D. V lost 4 bases to trimming and J lost 0 bases, with 14 bases between them. CDR1 LGHDT and CDR2 YNNKEL come from the germline V gene (reference sequence). The CDR3 is made up of 16 amino acids.